Shown below are 21 T cell receptor beta chains from a single sample sequenced in a study of early T cells in non-severe SARS-CoV-2 infection. Via MiXCR, TCRdb re-called the 5' RACE reads, giving one row per CDR3 protein. The sample holds 55,000 to 80,000 distinct CDR3 sequences; 7.5% to 9% are singletons and the top ten take 10% to 15%. Here the sequenced sample was whole blood, taken at baseline. These receptors were taken from an adult who was a healthcare worker with PCR-confirmed SARS-CoV-2 infection or an uninfected control (not recorded which).

This CDR3 reads CAWARGLNTEAFF. The DNA of the CDR3 is TGTGCCTGGGCCCGAGGGCTGAACACTGAAGCTTTCTTT. The chain is built from TRBV30 and TRBJ1-1; no definite D call. Germline V gene lookup returns CDR1 GTSNPN and CDR2 SVGIG (reference sequence). This CDR3 has 13 amino acids. Trimming left V 5 bases short and J 0 bases short, with 10 bases between.

This clonotype was observed many times. This sequence joins TRBV7-6 and TRBJ2-2; TRBD2 aligns across 12 bases. After removal of 0 bases from V and 5 bases from J, the junction contained 7 bases not matched to a gene. The CDR3 is 18 amino acids. Looked up from germline, CDR1 is SGHVS and CDR2 is FNYEAQ. The CDR3: CASSLAPLTSGRTGELFF. The CDR3 DNA follows: TGTGCCAGCAGCTTAGCCCCGTTGACTAGCGGGAGAACCGGGGAGCTGTTTTTT. The whole variable domain, remainder taken from reference TRBV7-6 and TRBJ2-2, is GAGVSQSPRYKVTKRGQDVALRCDPISGHVSLYWYRQALGQGPEFLTYFNYEAQQDKSGLPNDRFSAERPEGSISTLTIQRTEQRDSAMYRCASSLAPLTSGRTGELFFGEGSRLTVL.

The sample holds a few counts of this clonotype. The genes are TRBV11-1 and TRBJ2-5; D uncertain. CDR1 and CDR2 (germline): SGHAT, FQDESV (reference sequence). This CDR3 has 14 residues. The V end lost 5 bases, the J end lost 4 bases, and 14 bases lay between the germline ends. The CDR3: CASSNLGSRETQYF. The CDR3 coding sequence is TGTGCCAGCAGCAACCTGGGCAGTAGAGAGACCCAGTACTTC.

The chain joins TRBV5-4 to TRBJ2-2; D remains ambiguous. This CDR3 is 15 amino acids long. With 5 bases removed from V and 1 base from J, the gap between germline ends came to 12 bases. Germline CDR1 is SGHNT and CDR2 is YYREEE (reference sequence). As DNA, the CDR3 is TGTGCCAGCAGGGTCGAGATCGGGAACACCGGGGAGCTGTTTTTT. Translated, it gives CASRVEIGNTGELFF.

This clonotype was found a few times. The CDR3 sequence is CASSLAPGLHPTDTQYF. DNA for the CDR3: TGTGCCAGCAGCTTGGCACCCGGGCTGCACCCCACAGATACGCAGTATTTT. The chain recombines TRBV5-4 with TRBJ2-3, with D unresolved. V lost 0 bases, J lost 2 bases, and 16 bases lay in between. There are 17 residues in the CDR3. From germline, CDR1 is SGHNT and CDR2 YYREEE (reference sequence).

This clonotype was observed at least ten times. The rearrangement uses TRBV5-6 and TRBJ2-3; D is ambiguous. The V gene lost 1 base and the J gene lost 0 bases, with 12 bases spanning the gap. Germline V gene lookup returns CDR1 SGHDT and CDR2 YYEEEE. The CDR3 loop spans 16 amino acids. The CDR3: CASSLFTGGSTDTQYF. The CDR3 DNA reads as TGTGCCAGCAGCTTGTTTACGGGCGGAAGCACAGATACGCAGTATTTT.

This clonotype was observed a handful of times. This chain connects TRBV11-2 to TRBJ2-5; D might be TRBD1 (6 bases). Per germline, CDR1 SGHAT and CDR2 FQNNGV. V was trimmed by 4 bases and J by 5 bases, leaving 11 bases between them. CDR3 length: 13 amino acids. The DNA for the CDR3 is TGTGCCAGCAGCTCGCGGACAGCCGAGACCCAGTACTTC. Translation gives CASSSRTAETQYF. The variable domain in full, completed from reference TRBV11-2 and TRBJ2-5, reads EAGVAQSPRYKIIEKRQSVAFWCNPISGHATLYWYQQILGQGPKLLIQFQNNGVVDDSQLPKDRFSAERLKGVDSTLKIQPAKLEDSAVYLCASSSRTAETQYFGPGTRLLVL.

The rearrangement joins TRBV5-4 to TRBJ2-2; D uncertain. The germline V and J ends were trimmed by 0 bases and 4 bases, with 4 bases remaining between them. The germline CDR1 and CDR2 sequences are SGHNT and YYREEE (reference sequence). The CDR3 contains 13 residues. The CDR3 DNA follows: TGTGCCAGCAGCTTGGCCCGCACCGGGGAGCTGTTTTTT. Translated: CASSLARTGELFF.

The chain is built from TRBV7-2 and TRBJ1-5; D gene ambiguous. The V gene lost 5 bases and the J gene lost 4 bases, with 9 bases spanning the gap. CDR3 length: 13 amino acids. Germline V gives CDR1 SGHTA, CDR2 FQGNSA. CDR3 DNA: TGTGCCAGCAGCCCGACCCTAAATCAGCCCCAGCATTTT. It is translated as CASSPTLNQPQHF.

This clonotype was recorded a few times. This chain joins TRBV18 and TRBJ1-4; 9 bases are shared with TRBD1. The germline gives CDR1 KGHSH, CDR2 LQKENI. V trimming: 2 bases; J trimming: 8 bases; junction bases outside the gene matches: 6. The CDR3 length is 15 residues. The CDR3 spells CASSPGTGLEEKLFF. The CDR3 DNA follows: TGTGCCAGCTCACCAGGGACAGGGTTGGAAGAAAAACTGTTTTTT.

This clonotype was counted only a few times. The chain employs TRBV10-3 and TRBJ2-7, with a tentative D call TRBD1 (6 bases). Germline V gene sequence: CDR1 ENHRY, CDR2 SYGVKD. This CDR3 spans 15 amino acids. Trimming removed 3 bases at V and 4 bases at J, with 16 bases between. DNA of the CDR3: TGTGCCATCAGTGATCCAGGGGAAGGTTTTTACGAGCAGTACTTC. This sequence encodes CAISDPGEGFYEQYF.

In its sample, this clonotype was seen a few times. V usage is TRBV3-1 and J usage is TRBJ2-3, with TRBD2 identical over 9 bases. The V gene end was trimmed by 0 bases and the J gene end by 2 bases; junction bases not matched to a gene: 6. This CDR3 comprises 17 residues. Per the germline V gene, CDR1 is LGHDT and CDR2 is YNNKEL (reference sequence). The CDR3 region is CASSQDRIAGVTDTQYF. CDR3 nucleotides: TGTGCCAGCAGCCAAGATCGGATAGCGGGGGTCACAGATACGCAGTATTTT.

The CDR3 nucleotides read TGTGCCAGCAGTTTAAGACAGCCCCAGCTGTTTTTT. Protein: CASSLRQPQLFF. The J gene is TRBJ2-2, the V gene TRBV12-3 or TRBV12-4; D possibly corresponds to TRBD1 (5 bases). This CDR3 comprises 12 residues. V lost 2 bases and J lost 12, with 10 bases in between.

Only a few counts were recorded for this clonotype. The V gene is TRBV27, the J gene TRBJ2-7; 11 bases align to TRBD1. The junction had 3 bases not matched to a gene; V was cut back by 1 base and J by 4 bases. Germline values: CDR1 MNHEY, CDR2 SMNVEV (reference sequence). The CDR3 extends over 15 amino acids. The CDR3, as DNA: TGTGCCAGCAGTTTATGGGGGGACAGGGGGTACGAGCAGTACTTC. Its protein product is CASSLWGDRGYEQYF.

The V call is TRBV5-4, the J call TRBJ2-1, with D maybe TRBD1 (6 bases). This CDR3 is 15 amino acids long. CDR1 and CDR2 from the germline V gene are SGHNT and YYREEE (reference sequence). The V gene lost 2 bases and the J gene lost 4 bases, with 13 bases spanning the gap. As DNA, the CDR3 is TGTGCCAGCAGCTTAACTATAGGGGGATACAATGAGCAGTTCTTC. Translating gives CASSLTIGGYNEQFF.

The chain uses TRBV6-1 and TRBJ2-7, with 8 bases lining up with TRBD1. The CDR3 extends over 15 amino acids. Germline V gene sequence: CDR1 MNHNS, CDR2 SASEGT. The trim removed 4 bases at V and 1 base at J, leaving 6 bases unmatched. CDR3 region: CASSGWDRHSYEQYF. CDR3 nucleotides: TGTGCCAGCAGTGGTTGGGACAGGCATTCCTACGAGCAGTACTTC.

In its sample, this clonotype was seen many times. The V and J genes are TRBV11-2 and TRBJ1-6; D unresolved. V shed 2 bases and J shed 5 bases, with 4 bases lying between them. The CDR3 is 13 amino acids. CDR1 and CDR2 (germline): SGHAT, FQNNGV. CDR3 nucleotides: TGTGCCAGCAGCTTACAGGATAATTCACCCCTCCACTTT. Protein product: CASSLQDNSPLHF.

This clonotype was seen a few times. The chain links TRBV6-5 to TRBJ2-5, with TRBD2 as a possible D gene (5 bases). V lost 2 bases, J lost 0 bases, and 10 bases lay in between. Germline V CDR1 and CDR2: MNHEY, SVGAGI. The CDR3 is 15 amino acids. CDR3 DNA: TGTGCCAGCAGTTACGGTAGAGGGTACCAAGAGACCCAGTACTTC. Residues: CASSYGRGYQETQYF.

The rearrangement uses TRBV30 and TRBJ1-6; D gene uncertain. The CDR3 runs 16 residues. Germline V gene data show CDR1 as GTSNPN and CDR2 as SVGIG (reference sequence). Deletions cut 5 bases from V and 7 bases from J, with 21 bases between. The DNA for the CDR3 is TGTGCCTGGTGGAACCGGGTCCCTGGTTCCAATTCACCCCTCCACTTT. It codes for CAWWNRVPGSNSPLHF.

This clonotype showed up many times. V usage is TRBV14 and J usage is TRBJ1-6, with D unclear. Germline V CDR1 and CDR2: SGHDN, FVKESK. V lost 1 base to trimming and J lost 9 bases, with 10 bases between them. The CDR3 is 14 residues long. In DNA, the CDR3 is TGTGCCAGCAGCCAAGTCTATAGCGTTTCACCCCTCCACTTT. This gives the protein CASSQVYSVSPLHF.

This clonotype was seen a few times. J is TRBJ2-1 and V is TRBV20-1; D could derive from TRBD1 or TRBD2 (6 bases each). This CDR3 is 15 amino acids long. Germline V gene sequence: CDR1 DFQATT, CDR2 SNEGSKA (reference sequence). V was pared by 6 bases and J by 0 bases, with 15 bases between. The CDR3 DNA reads as TGCAGTGCAAACGGGGGCGGCCCCTCCTACAATGAGCAGTTCTTC. Amino acids: CSANGGGPSYNEQFF.